Listed here are 5 T cell receptor beta chains from one sample, sequenced in a study of T cell repertoires in cytomegalovirus infection. What these receptors recognize is not known. TCRdb used MiXCR to reprocess the reads, holding one entry per CDR3 protein. This table holds roughly 80,000 distinct CDR3 sequences, roughly 40% found once. This specimen was CD8+ T cells from cultured PBMCs, taken from culture after CMV antigen stimulation. The source is a human donor in good health (CMV status not recorded). Some clones in this sample may be carry-over from other donors' samples.

This clonotype occurred once. This rearrangement joins TRBV20-1 to TRBJ2-3, with D possibly being TRBD1 or TRBD2 (5 bases each). Germline V gives CDR1 DFQATT, CDR2 SNEGSKA (reference sequence). V gave up 3 bases and J gave up 0 bases, with 13 bases separating them. The CDR3 length is 15 residues. CDR3 in DNA: TGCAGTGCTAGCCGAGACGGGGCTAGCACAGATACGCAGTATTTT. It yields the protein CSASRDGASTDTQYF.

This chain uses TRBV4-3 with TRBJ1-2, with TRBD1 matching 7 bases. The CDR3 runs 14 residues. V shed 4 bases and J 7 bases; nucleotides not matched to a gene: 9. CDR1 LGHNA and CDR2 YSLEER come from the germline V gene. DNA for the CDR3: TGCGCCAGCAGCCTTGACAGGGAAGTAAGTGGCTACACCTTC. It encodes CASSLDREVSGYTF.

This clonotype showed up just a few times. The CDR3, as DNA: TGTGCCAGCAGCTTAGAGCTATCCGGGGGCTACACCTTC. This codes for CASSLELSGGYTF. This chain connects TRBV7-9 to TRBJ1-2; D is unresolved. The ends were cut back, 1 base at V and 8 bases at J, with 11 bases in the middle. Germline-derived CDR1 and CDR2 are SEHNR and FQNEAQ (reference sequence). The length of the CDR3 is 13 residues. Drawing the rest from reference TRBV7-9 and TRBJ1-2, the complete variable domain is DTGVSQNPRHKITKRGQNVTFRCDPISEHNRLYWYRQTLGQGPEFLTYFQNEAQLEKSRLLSDRFSAERPKGSFSTLEIQRTEQGDSAMYLCASSLELSGGYTFGSGTRLTVV.

This chain uses TRBV6-6 with TRBJ1-1; the match to TRBD1 covers 7 bases. V lost 7 bases to trimming and J lost 1 base; unmatched junction nucleotides: 3. CDR1 is MNHNY and CDR2 is SVGAGI in the germline V gene (reference sequence). This CDR3 spans 13 amino acids. The CDR3 loop reads CASKGAGNTEAFF. The DNA of the CDR3 is TGTGCCAGCAAGGGGGCCGGGAACACTGAAGCTTTCTTT.

Only a few counts were recorded for this clonotype. One junction end does not reproduce the germline sequence, and a read error may be involved. V usage is TRBV7-7 and J usage is TRBJ2-1, with D perhaps TRBD1 (6 bases). The V gene's germline CDR1 is SSHAT and CDR2 FNYEAQ (reference sequence). The length of the CDR3 is 12 residues. The CDR3: CASSPDRTEQFF. CDR3 nucleotide sequence: TGTGCTAGCAGCCCCGACAGGACAGAGCAGTTCTTC.